The 25 T cell receptor beta chains below come from one sample, sequenced in a study of blood T cell repertoires in COVID-19. Generated by immunoSEQ multiplex PCR, the TCRdb table keeps only in-frame clones and is missing some. The sample consists of a few hundred thousand clones, 88% of them appearing once. Input material: peripheral blood. These receptors all come from a woman aged 50 to 60 with COVID-19, enrolled during active disease.

The V call is TRBV28, the J call TRBJ2-7, with 8 bases identical to TRBD1. Germline CDR1 is MDHEN and CDR2 is SYDVKM. V shed 3 bases and J 5 bases; nucleotides not matched to a gene: 9. The CDR3 has 15 residues. CDR3 protein: CASSFRYRGTDEQYF. In DNA form, the CDR3 reads TGTGCCAGCAGTTTTCGTTACAGGGGGACGGACGAGCAGTACTTC.

The chain has TRBV3-1 (or the pseudogene TRBV3-2) and TRBJ1-2, with D uncertain. V shed 1 base and J shed 3 bases, with 12 bases lying between them. This CDR3 is built from 15 residues. CDR1 is LGHDT, CDR2 YNNKEL, per germline (reference sequence). The CDR3 sequence: CASSQGQADDYGYTF. In DNA form, the CDR3 reads TGTGCCAGCAGCCAAGGGCAGGCAGACGACTATGGCTACACCTTC.

The V call is TRBV6-5, the J call TRBJ1-2, with D possibly TRBD1 on 5 matching bases. The germline gives CDR1 MNHEY, CDR2 SVGAGI. The CDR3 extends over 11 amino acids. V lost 5 bases, J lost 8 bases, and 9 bases lay in between. The CDR3 protein is CASSNQGGYTF. The CDR3 DNA reads TGTGCCAGCAGTAACCAGGGCGGCTACACCTTC.

A remark on this clone: Other DNA sequences in this sample translate to the same CDR3. This chain uses TRBV11-2 with TRBJ2-7; D is ambiguous. The germline gives CDR1 SGHAT, CDR2 FQNNGV. The CDR3 totals 13 residues. Trimming took off 1 base at V and 0 bases at J, with 4 bases between the two ends. The CDR3 protein is CASSLGGSYEQYF. CDR3 DNA: TGTGCCAGCAGCTTAGGAGGCTCCTACGAGCAGTACTTC.

The chain is built from TRBV5-1 and TRBJ2-5, with D possibly TRBD1 on 7 matching bases. This CDR3 is built from 15 residues. The germline V and J ends were trimmed by 3 bases and 1 base, with 13 bases remaining between them. Germline CDR1 reads SGHRS; CDR2 reads YFSETQ. The CDR3 loop is CASSWGDSAQETQYF. The CDR3 DNA reads TGCGCCAGCAGCTGGGGGGACAGCGCCCAAGAGACCCAGTACTTC.

The J gene is TRBJ2-4, the V gene TRBV18; TRBD1 agrees at 7 bases. The CDR3 is 14 amino acids. J was trimmed by 9 bases and V by 6 bases; bases with no gene match: 11. Germline lookup yields CDR1 KGHSH and CDR2 LQKENI. In nucleotides, the CDR3 is TGTGCCAGCTCCCGGGACAGAGGTGGAAGCATTCAGTACTTC. Translation gives CASSRDRGGSIQYF. The variable domain in full, with the rest retrieved from reference TRBV18 and TRBJ2-4, is NAGVMQNPRHLVRRRGQEARLRCSPMKGHSHVYWYRQLPEEGLKFMVYLQKENIIDESGMPKERFSAEFPKEGPSILRIQQVVRGDSAAYFCASSRDRGGSIQYFGAGTRLSVL.

This clone has a handful of counts. The chain is built from TRBV5-4 and TRBJ2-7, with 7 bases aligning to TRBD2. The V gene's germline CDR1 is SGHNT and CDR2 YYREEE (reference sequence). Unmatched junction bases numbered 2, after V lost 2 bases and J lost 6 bases. The CDR3 consists of 12 residues. CDR3: CASSFGGIEQYF. CDR3 coding DNA: TGTGCCAGCAGCTTCGGGGGGATCGAGCAGTACTTC.

V gene TRBV3-1 (or the pseudogene TRBV3-2) combines with J gene TRBJ2-5; 8 bases are shared with TRBD2. The V segment lost 4 bases and the J segment 0 bases; nucleotides outside the gene matches: 4. CDR1 is LGHDT and CDR2 is YNNKEL in the germline V gene (reference sequence). The CDR3 covers 15 residues. The CDR3 reads CASSPIAGYQETQYF. Here the CDR3 DNA reads TGTGCCAGCAGCCCCATAGCGGGGTACCAAGAGACCCAGTACTTC.

This chain uses TRBV27 with TRBJ2-7; D perhaps matches TRBD1 (5 bases). Per germline, CDR1 MNHEY and CDR2 SMNVEV (reference sequence). Between the trimmed V and J ends, which lost 2 bases and 6 bases, there was a span of 17 bases. This CDR3 is built from 15 residues. The CDR3 DNA is TGTGCCAGCAGTTTAGAGACAAGGGGTCTGGGCGAGCAGTACTTC. This codes for CASSLETRGLGEQYF.

The V and J genes are TRBV6-5 and TRBJ1-1, with D possibly TRBD1 on 6 matching bases. Trimming removed 5 bases from V and 4 bases from J, with 11 bases in between. Germline values: CDR1 MNHEY, CDR2 SVGAGI. The CDR3 has 13 residues. The CDR3 sequence: CASSPDRITEAFF. The CDR3 DNA is TGTGCCAGCAGTCCTGACAGGATCACTGAAGCTTTCTTT.

This chain connects TRBV11-3 to TRBJ2-1; a possible D gene is TRBD2 (6 bases). V was cut by 4 bases and J by 6 bases, with 13 bases left in between. The CDR3 consists of 14 residues. CDR1 and CDR2 (germline): SGHNT, YENEEA. CDR3 residues: CASSSGTGSNEQFF. The CDR3 DNA reads TGTGCCAGCAGCTCCGGGACTGGCTCCAATGAGCAGTTCTTC. Looking up the rest from reference TRBV11-3 and TRBJ2-1 gives the full variable domain: EAGVVQSPRYKIIEKKQPVAFWCNPISGHNTLYWYLQNLGQGPELLIRYENEEAVDDSQLPKDRFSAERLKGVDSTLKIQPAELGDSAVYLCASSSGTGSNEQFFGPGTRLTVL.

The chain joins TRBV19 to TRBJ1-5; 8 nucleotides align to TRBD1. Germline lookup yields CDR1 LNHDA and CDR2 SQIVND (reference sequence). The ends lost 5 bases at V and 6 bases at J; junction bases unmatched: 3. The CDR3 sequence is 13 residues long. Here the CDR3 DNA reads TGTGCCAGTAGTCCAGGGGGCCGTCAGCCCCAGCATTTT. This gives the protein CASSPGGRQPQHF.

This clone occurred once. The J gene is TRBJ1-2, the V gene TRBV11-2, with D possibly being TRBD1 (5 bases). V was cut by 5 bases and J by 4 bases, with 14 bases left in between. The germline gives CDR1 SGHAT, CDR2 FQNNGV. The CDR3 covers 14 residues. CDR3 nucleotides: TGTGCCAGCAGCCCAGCCGGGGGGACCTATGGCTACACCTTC. Protein: CASSPAGGTYGYTF. The full variable domain, rest sourced from reference TRBV11-2 and TRBJ1-2, is EAGVAQSPRYKIIEKRQSVAFWCNPISGHATLYWYQQILGQGPKLLIQFQNNGVVDDSQLPKDRFSAERLKGVDSTLKIQPAKLEDSAVYLCASSPAGGTYGYTFGSGTRLTVV.

CDR3 residues: CASSQGQWLAYNEQFF. As DNA, the CDR3 is TGCGCCAGCAGCCAAGGCCAATGGCTAGCATACAATGAGCAGTTCTTC. V gene TRBV4-1 combines with J gene TRBJ2-1; D might be TRBD2 (5 bases). CDR1 and CDR2 (germline): MGHRA, YSYEKL. The CDR3 covers 16 residues. V lost 1 base, J lost 4 bases, and 14 bases lay in between.

The V and J genes are TRBV15 and TRBJ2-3; 9 bases are shared with TRBD1. There are 16 residues in the CDR3. Germline assignment: CDR1 LNHNV and CDR2 YYDKDF (reference sequence). The V and J ends lost 2 bases and 6 bases, in that order; junction bases with no gene match: 9. CDR3 in DNA: TGTGCCACCAGCAGACCGGGACAGGGCCTCAGGGATACGCAGTATTTT. It yields the protein CATSRPGQGLRDTQYF.

This chain uses TRBV6-5 with TRBJ2-7, with 7 positions matching TRBD2. V lost 6 bases and J lost 0; bases outside the gene matches: 8. Looked up from germline, CDR1 is MNHEY and CDR2 is SVGAGI. The CDR3 consists of 15 residues. The CDR3 here is CASRRTSESSYEQYF. As DNA, the CDR3 is TGTGCCAGCAGGCGAACTAGCGAGAGCTCCTACGAGCAGTACTTC.

The chain recombines TRBV19 with TRBJ1-1; the D gene is possibly TRBD1 (5 bases). The germline V gene has CDR1 LNHDA and CDR2 SQIVND (reference sequence). CDR3 length: 17 amino acids. The V end lost 7 bases, the J end lost 0 bases, and 21 bases lay between the germline ends. This chain's CDR3 is CASIGRGGFTMNTEAFF. The CDR3 nucleotides read TGTGCCAGTATTGGACGGGGGGGATTTACAATGAACACTGAAGCTTTCTTT.

The rearrangement joins TRBV27 to TRBJ2-3; D remains unclear. Trimming cost V 3 bases and J 1 base, with 14 bases left between them. This CDR3 is built from 16 residues. Germline CDR1 MNHEY, CDR2 SMNVEV (reference sequence). CDR3 amino acids: CASSLQIRVGTDTQYF. The CDR3 bases are TGTGCCAGCAGTTTGCAAATTCGGGTTGGCACAGATACGCAGTATTTT.

The rearrangement uses TRBV5-4 and TRBJ2-7, with D uncertain. Trimming removed 4 bases at V and 0 bases at J, with 11 bases between. Germline CDR1 reads SGHNT; CDR2 reads YYREEE (reference sequence). This CDR3 contains 14 residues. In DNA form, the CDR3 reads TGTGCCAGCAGCCCTCTAGAAAGCTCCTACGAGCAGTACTTC. Translated: CASSPLESSYEQYF.

The chain is built from TRBV2 and TRBJ2-6; possibly TRBD1 for D (6 bases). Germline CDR1 and CDR2: SNHLY and FYNNEI. CDR3 size: 16 residues. V was cut by 7 bases and J by 2 bases, with 15 bases left in between. CDR3 region: CASTNGQIAGANVLTF. The CDR3 DNA is TGTGCCAGCACCAACGGACAGATAGCTGGGGCCAACGTCCTGACTTTC.

The rearrangement joins TRBV6-5 to TRBJ2-3; the D gene is possibly TRBD2 (5 bases). The CDR3 runs 13 residues. Germline V gene data show CDR1 as MNHEY and CDR2 as SVGAGI. Trimming took 10 bases from V and 2 from J, leaving 13 bases between them. CDR3: CATNSELTDTQYF. CDR3 coding DNA: TGTGCCACTAATAGCGAACTCACAGATACGCAGTATTTT.

Turning to this clone: This CDR3 is missing its conserved last phenylalanine or tryptophan, likely due to a read error. The DNA is omitted, as the CDR3 cannot be located on it reliably, and the CDR3 follows TCRdb's listing. The chain recombines TRBV14 with TRBJ2-3; the table's D call TRBD2 went unverified against the DNA. Germline V gives CDR1 SGHDN, CDR2 FVKESK. The CDR3 is 13 amino acids long, termini counted. The chain's CDR3 is CASSQLDSGGAYN.

V is TRBV30 and J is TRBJ1-2; unclear D gene. Per germline, CDR1 GTSNPN and CDR2 SVGIG (reference sequence). The CDR3 spans 9 residues. Trimming removed 6 bases from V and 6 bases from J, with 5 bases in between. CDR3 nucleotide sequence: TGTGCCTGCGGGGATGGCTACACCTTC. Amino acids: CACGDGYTF.

V usage is TRBV10-3 and J usage is TRBJ2-2; 14 bases agree with TRBD2. CDR3 length: 18 residues. Germline CDR1 and CDR2: ENHRY and SYGVKD. The ends lost 8 bases at V and 0 bases at J; junction bases unmatched: 8. DNA of the CDR3: TGTGCCATCGGGACCGGACTAGCGGGGGGATCGAACACCGGGGAGCTGTTTTTT. This encodes CAIGTGLAGGSNTGELFF.

The rearrangement joins TRBV6-5 to TRBJ2-2; a possible D gene is TRBD2 (5 bases). Germline V gives CDR1 MNHEY, CDR2 SVGAGI. With 3 bases removed from V and 5 bases from J, the gap between germline ends came to 10 bases. The CDR3 totals 14 residues. CDR3 amino acids: CASSYGRGTGELFF. CDR3 sequence (DNA): TGTGCCAGCAGTTATGGACGGGGAACCGGGGAGCTGTTTTTT.